This TCR beta chain comes out of a study of T cell repertoires in cytomegalovirus infection. Study background: CMV infection and matching HLA type were both indicated by public TCR beta signatures.

Points from the study as a whole: HLA-C-restricted CMV clonotypes gave the most frequent clonotype in two of eight donors.

Remarks on this clonotype: Its target is unknown.

V lost 3 bases and J 8 bases, leaving 16 bases between the germline ends. The CDR3 is made up of 14 amino acids. TCRdb fed the reads into MiXCR, producing one record per CDR3 protein. Altogether 400,000 or so distinct CDR3 sequences are present, approximately 33% being singletons, with the ten largest covering roughly an eighth. The sample was PBMCs. V and J are TRBV12-3 or TRBV12-4 and TRBJ1-2, with unresolved D. The sequence was collected from a human donor in good health (CMV status not recorded). Some clones in this sample may be carry-over from other donors' samples. In DNA, the CDR3 is TGTGCCAGCAGTTTGGCGCGACAACTCGAGGGCTACACCTTC. Amino acids: CASSLARQLEGYTF.